The rows below give T cell receptor beta chains drawn from one sample of a study of blood T cell repertoires in COVID-19. Generated by immunoSEQ multiplex PCR, the TCRdb table keeps only in-frame clones and is missing some. Of 100,000 or so clones in the sample, 82% were seen once. Material for sequencing was peripheral blood. Receptors were obtained from a man aged 80 or over with acute or convalescent COVID-19. The CDR3 runs from the conserved cysteine through the conserved F or W. D genes are given only for firm matches. Not every row has a clone size; where given, it reads once, few, many or a size class.

>TRBD1|.|TRBV2|TRBJ2-7
TGTGCCAGCAGGAGGGACAGGGTGGGTGAGCAGTACTTC
CASRRDRVGEQYF
>.|.|TRBV7-2|TRBJ2-5
TGTGCCAGCAGAAAAGGGGCGGGAAGCCAAGAGACCCAGTACTTC
CASRKGAGSQETQYF
>.|.|TRBV19|TRBJ2-4
TGTGCCAGTCAGGACTGGACCAAAAACATTCAGTACTTC
CASQDWTKNIQYF
>.|.|TRBV3-1/TRBV3-2|TRBJ2-1
TGTGCCAGCACGACAGGTTCCTACAATGAGCAGTTCTTC
CASTTGSYNEQFF
>.|.|TRBV19|TRBJ2-5
TGTGCCAGTAGTCCCGGAACAGGGACGGAGACCCAGTACTTC
CASSPGTGTETQYF
>.|.|TRBV11-2|TRBJ1-2
TGTGCCAGCAGCTTAGGGCAGCGAGTGATTAACTATGGCTACACCTTC
CASSLGQRVINYGYTF
>.|.|TRBV7-9|TRBJ1-3
TGTGCCAGCAACTCCCTCCAGGGGTCAGGAAACACCATATATTTT
CASNSLQGSGNTIYF
>TRBD2|.|TRBV10-2|TRBJ2-3
TGCGCCAGCAGAGGCCTGGGACTAGCGGGGGCCCCAGATACGCAGTATTTT
CASRGLGLAGAPDTQYF
>TRBD2|few|TRBV5-1|TRBJ2-1
TGCGCCAGCAGCTCCTCGGGAGGGGGACACAATGAGCAGTTCTTC
CASSSSGGGHNEQFF
>.|.|TRBV3-1/TRBV3-2|TRBJ2-5
TGTGCCAGCAGCCTCCGAGGGACACAAGAGACCCAGTACTTC
CASSLRGTQETQYF
>TRBD1|.|TRBV5-1|TRBJ2-6
TGCGCCAGCAGCTCAGGGGGCGCTGGGGCCAACGTCCTGACTTTC
CASSSGGAGANVLTF
>.|.|TRBV27|TRBJ2-3
TGTGCCAGCAGTCCGTGGAGTAGCAGTCCCTCAGATACGCAGTATTTT
CASSPWSSSPSDTQYF
>.|.|TRBV5-1|TRBJ1-6
TGCGCCAGCAGCTTGATAGCCAGTGATAATTCACCCCTCCACTTT
CASSLIASDNSPLHF
>TRBD2|.|TRBV19|TRBJ2-7
TGTGCCAGTAGTCTCCTAGCGGGAGTAAATGAGCAGTACTTC
CASSLLAGVNEQYF
>TRBD1|.|TRBV2|TRBJ1-5
TGTGCCAGCGGGAGGACAGGCGGTAATCAGCCCCAGCATTTT
CASGRTGGNQPQHF
>TRBD2|.|TRBV13|TRBJ2-3
TGTGCCAGCAGCCAATGGCCGGGACTAGCGGGAGAGGATACGCAGTATTTT
CASSQWPGLAGEDTQYF
>TRBD1|few|TRBV5-4|TRBJ1-3
TGTGCCAGCAGCTTTACCACAGGGGGGACCATATATTTT
CASSFTTGGTIYF
>TRBD2|.|TRBV7-2|TRBJ2-3
TGTGCCAGCAGCTTGGGGCGACTGCGGGGGTCCCCGGGAGATACGCAGTATTTT
CASSLGRLRGSPGDTQYF
>TRBD1|.|TRBV28|TRBJ2-1
TGTGCCAGCAGTCCAGAGACAGGGTACAATGAGCAGTTCTTC
CASSPETGYNEQFF
>.|.|TRBV19|TRBJ2-5
TGTGCCAGTAGTATGGGACACAGTGAGACCCAGTACTTC
CASSMGHSETQYF
>TRBD2|.|TRBV11-2|TRBJ2-7
TGTGCCAGCAGCTATACGGCGGGGGGGCCGTACGAGCAGTACTTC
CASSYTAGGPYEQYF
>.|.|TRBV7-2|TRBJ1-5
TGTGCCAGCAGCTTAGGGACAGCTAGCAATCAGCCCCAGCATTTT
CASSLGTASNQPQHF
>.|.|TRBV11-2|TRBJ2-7
TGTGCCAGCAGCCCCCACTACGAGCAGTACTTC
CASSPHYEQYF
>.|.|TRBV19|TRBJ1-5
TGTGCCAGTAGTATAGGACACAATCAGCCCCAGCATTTT
CASSIGHNQPQHF
>.|few|TRBV7-9|TRBJ2-1
TGTGCCAGCAGCTTAGGAGGGTCCTACAATGAGCAGTTCTTC
CASSLGGSYNEQFF
>.|.|TRBV12-3/TRBV12-4|TRBJ2-1
TGTGCCAGCCGACTCTCCCTTAATGAGCAGTTCTTC
CASRLSLNEQFF
>.|few|TRBV2|TRBJ1-1
TGTGCCAGCAGTGAACAGGGTAGGTTGACTGAAGCTTTCTTT
CASSEQGRLTEAFF
>TRBD2|few|TRBV28|TRBJ2-5
TGTGCCAGCAGTCCCCGGGGATCGCCTAGCGGGGCACAAGAGACCCAGTACTTC
CASSPRGSPSGAQETQYF
>.|.|TRBV6-5|TRBJ1-1
TGTGCCAGCAGTACCTCACTTCGGGTTTTCTTT
CASSTSLRVFF
>TRBD2|.|TRBV27|TRBJ2-2
TGTGCCAGCAGCCGACAAGCGGGACTTTCATACACCGGGGAGCTGTTTTTT
CASSRQAGLSYTGELFF
>.|.|TRBV21-1|TRBJ2-7
TGTGCCAGCAGCAAATCCCCCCGACAGGTAACAGTAGCGGGAGGGCTATCCTACGAGCAGTACTTC
CASSKSPRQVTVAGGLSYEQYF
>TRBD1|.|TRBV3-1/TRBV3-2|TRBJ1-1
TGTGCCAGCAGCCCGGGACAGATGAACACTGAAGCTTTCTTT
CASSPGQMNTEAFF
>.|.|TRBV7-2|TRBJ1-3
TGTGCCAGCAGCCAGGACTCTGGAAACACCATATATTTT
CASSQDSGNTIYF
>.|.|TRBV9|TRBJ1-4
TGTGCCAGCAGCGGTGGGGGCGGACGGCGGTGGGGGGAAAAACTGTTTTTT
CASSGGGGRRWGEKLFF
>.|.|TRBV6-2/TRBV6-3|TRBJ1-6
TGTGCCAGCAGTTACGTTGGGGGGAATTCACCCCTCCACTTT
CASSYVGGNSPLHF
>TRBD2|few|TRBV7-9|TRBJ2-3
TGTGCCAGCAGCGGTGAGGGCCTAGCGGGAGTAGATACGCAGTATTTT
CASSGEGLAGVDTQYF
>.|.|TRBV10-2|TRBJ2-3
TGCGCCAGCCGCCTAGAAACTAGCACAGATACGCAGTATTTT
CASRLETSTDTQYF
>.|once|TRBV7-2|TRBJ2-3
TGTGCCAGCTTCCAGGGAGGAATCACAGATACGCAGTATTTT
CASFQGGITDTQYF
>TRBD1|.|TRBV6-5|TRBJ1-6
TGTGCCAGCAGCCCCCCGGGACAGCAAAATTCACCCCTCCACTTT
CASSPPGQQNSPLHF
>.|few|TRBV7-2|TRBJ1-2
TGTGCCAGCAGCTTAGCGAGGGACACTACATCGGGAGGCTACACCTTC
CASSLARDTTSGGYTF
>TRBD1|.|TRBV30|TRBJ2-7
TGTGCCGGTCGACAGGGTGGCTCCTACGAGCAGTACTTC
CAGRQGGSYEQYF
>TRBD1|.|TRBV24-1|TRBJ2-7
TGTGCCACCAGCGTGGGGACAGCTTCGACCTACGAGCAGTACTTC
CATSVGTASTYEQYF
>TRBD1|.|TRBV6-5|TRBJ1-2
TGTGCCAGCCTGGTCACAGGGGGACACTATGGCTACACCTTC
CASLVTGGHYGYTF
>TRBD1|.|TRBV19|TRBJ2-7
TGTGCCAGTAGAGCCGGGACAGCCTCCTACGAGCAGTACTTC
CASRAGTASYEQYF
>.|few|TRBV19|TRBJ2-2
TGTGCCAGTAGCAATCCCACATTCGGGGAGCTGTTTTTT
CASSNPTFGELFF
>.|.|TRBV5-5|TRBJ1-6
TGTGCCAGCAGCTCCCTAACAGGGACTAATTCACCCCTCCACTTT
CASSSLTGTNSPLHF
>.|.|TRBV9|TRBJ1-1
TGTGCCAGCAGCGTATATTCGAACACTGAAGCTTTCTTT
CASSVYSNTEAFF
>.|.|TRBV27|TRBJ2-7
TGTGCCAGCAGTCTTAAAGGTATCGGGACATTCTCCTACGAGCAGTACTTC
CASSLKGIGTFSYEQYF
>.|.|TRBV3-1/TRBV3-2|TRBJ1-1
TGTGCCAGCAGCCAAGATGGGGGGGCTGAAGCTTTCTTT
CASSQDGGAEAFF
>.|.|TRBV10-1|TRBJ2-7
TGCGCCAGCAGTGAGGACGGCGGGGCTTACGAGCAGTACTTC
CASSEDGGAYEQYF
>.|.|TRBV27|TRBJ2-7
TGTGCCAGCAGTTTTGATTCGAGACTGGGTCCCGAGCAGTACTTC
CASSFDSRLGPEQYF
>.|.|TRBV6-5|TRBJ2-7
TGTGCCAGCAGTTATAACAGAGGCACTAGCTCCTACGAGCAGTACTTC
CASSYNRGTSSYEQYF